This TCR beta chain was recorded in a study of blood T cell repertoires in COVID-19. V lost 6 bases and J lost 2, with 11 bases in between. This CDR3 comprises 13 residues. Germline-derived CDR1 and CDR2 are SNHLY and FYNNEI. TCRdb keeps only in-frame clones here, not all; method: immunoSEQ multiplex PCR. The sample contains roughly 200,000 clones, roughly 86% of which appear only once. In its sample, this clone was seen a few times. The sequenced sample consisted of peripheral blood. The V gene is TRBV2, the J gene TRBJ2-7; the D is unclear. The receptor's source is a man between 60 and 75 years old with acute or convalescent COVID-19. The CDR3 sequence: CASRGGEAYEQYF. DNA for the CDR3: TGTGCCAGCAGAGGCGGTGAAGCCTACGAGCAGTACTTC.